This is a list of T cell receptor beta chains from one sample in a study of blood T cell repertoires in COVID-19. Repertoires were generated with immunoSEQ multiplex PCR, while TCRdb's copy carries only in-frame clones and drops some. The data contain around 250,000 clones, about 91% of them singletons. The sample taken for sequencing was PBMCs or T cells enriched from blood (not recorded which). The receptors stem from a man aged 40-50 years who had been exposed to COVID-19. Each CDR3 is given with its conserved first and last residue. D genes are given only for firm matches. A row's size may be missing; if present it is once, few, many or a size class.

D	size	J	V	DNA	CDR3
NA	NA	TRBJ1-1	TRBV2	TGTGCCAGCAGTTCTGGGGGGACTGAAGCTTTCTTT	CASSSGGTEAFF
TRBD1	NA	TRBJ1-4	TRBV4-1	TGCGCCAGCAGTCCCGGACAGGGTAGGGCTGGAACTAATGAAAAACTGTTTTTT	CASSPGQGRAGTNEKLFF
NA	NA	TRBJ2-5	TRBV6-5	TGTGCCAGCAGTTACGGGGGCCTCGAAGAGACCCAGTACTTC	CASSYGGLEETQYF
TRBD1	NA	TRBJ2-7	TRBV4-1	TGCGCCAGCAGCCAAGTCGGGCTGAGGGACAGAACCTACGAGCAGTACTTC	CASSQVGLRDRTYEQYF
TRBD1	NA	TRBJ2-2	TRBV6-2/TRBV6-3	TGTGCCAGCAGTTACTCCGAGGGGGCGACCACCGGGGAGCTGTTTTTT	CASSYSEGATTGELFF
NA	NA	TRBJ1-3	TRBV9	TGTGCCAGCAGCGTAGGCGCCTCTGGAAACACCATATATTTT	CASSVGASGNTIYF
NA	NA	TRBJ1-1	TRBV10-3	TGTGCCATCAGTGAGTCGGTTGTAGTGAACACTGAAGCTTTCTTT	CAISESVVVNTEAFF
NA	NA	TRBJ2-7	TRBV19	TGTGCCAGTAAACCTATCAGTGGTGGCGGGGACGAGCCCTACGAGCAGTACTTC	CASKPISGGGDEPYEQYF
TRBD2	NA	TRBJ2-3	TRBV11-2	TGTGCCAGCAGCCTCCTAGCGGGAGGTTCAGATACGCAGTATTTT	CASSLLAGGSDTQYF
TRBD1	NA	TRBJ1-4	TRBV6-5	TGTGCCAGCAGTTTCTCAGACAGGGAGAAACTGTTTTTT	CASSFSDREKLFF
TRBD1	NA	TRBJ2-1	TRBV6-5	TGTGCCAGCGGACAGGGCCCCTACAATGAGCAGTTCTTC	CASGQGPYNEQFF
NA	once	TRBJ1-1	TRBV11-3	TGTGCCAGCAGCTTAGATTTTGCCGCGTCCAACCGGGGGAGATATTCCTTT	CASSLDFAASNRGRYSF
NA	NA	TRBJ2-7	TRBV28	TGTGCCAGCAGTCAAATCAGCTACGAGCAGTACTTC	CASSQISYEQYF
TRBD2	NA	TRBJ2-1	TRBV19	TGTGCCAGTAGTATGGGACTAGCGGGAGTTGAGCAGTTCTTC	CASSMGLAGVEQFF
NA	NA	TRBJ2-1	TRBV6-5	TGTGCCAGCAAGATCTCCGGCTCCTACAATGAGCAGTTCTTC	CASKISGSYNEQFF
NA	NA	TRBJ1-1	TRBV28	TGTGCCAGCAGTAAGGCCAGGGGTTTGCCTGAAGCTTTCTTT	CASSKARGLPEAFF
NA	NA	TRBJ2-7	TRBV29-1	TGCAGCGTTGTACAGCTGTACGAGCAGTACTTC	CSVVQLYEQYF
NA	NA	TRBJ1-3	TRBV7-9	TGTGCCAGCAGCTTACGGATAGTTTCGGGGATATATTTT	CASSLRIVSGIYF
NA	once	TRBJ1-1	TRBV9	TGTGCCAGCAGCGTAGACCAGGGATTCACTGAAGCTTTCTTT	CASSVDQGFTEAFF
TRBD1	NA	TRBJ2-3	TRBV5-1	TGCGCCAGCAGCAATCGAGGGGGCGCAGATACGCAGTATTTT	CASSNRGGADTQYF
NA	NA	TRBJ1-6	TRBV18	TGTGCCAGCTCACCATCGGGCGGGGCGTCCTATAATTCACCCCTCCACTTT	CASSPSGGASYNSPLHF
NA	few	TRBJ2-7	TRBV27	TGTGCCAGCGCTCTAAGGGGTAGTCGCGAGCAGTACTTC	CASALRGSREQYF
NA	NA	TRBJ1-1	TRBV10-2	TGCGCCAGCAGCAGGAACACTGAAGCTTTCTTT	CASSRNTEAFF
TRBD1	NA	TRBJ2-7	TRBV5-1	TGCGCCAGCAGCCCCACAGGGGAAATCGGGTACGAGCAGTACTTC	CASSPTGEIGYEQYF
TRBD1	NA	TRBJ1-1	TRBV12-5	TGTGCTAGTGGTTTTGGGACAGGGGTAGGCGCTTTCTTT	CASGFGTGVGAFF
TRBD2	NA	TRBJ2-1	TRBV5-1	TGCGCCAGCAGCTCCCTAGCGGGAGATGAGCAGTTCTTC	CASSSLAGDEQFF
TRBD1	NA	TRBJ1-2	TRBV28	TGTGCCAGCAGTTCTCCCAGGGACAGGCTTTTAATGGGCTATGGCTACACCTTC	CASSSPRDRLLMGYGYTF
TRBD2	NA	TRBJ2-5	TRBV9	TGTGCCAGCAGCACCGGACTAGTTCAAGAGACCCAGTACTTC	CASSTGLVQETQYF
NA	NA	TRBJ1-1	TRBV10-3	TGTGCCATCACTAAGACAGGTGAGAACACTGAAGCTTTCTTT	CAITKTGENTEAFF
TRBD2	NA	TRBJ2-1	TRBV19	TGTGCCAGTAGTAGGAGAGCGGGAGAAATTAATAATGAGCAGTTCTTC	CASSRRAGEINNEQFF
NA	NA	TRBJ2-1	TRBV7-2	TGTGCCAGCAGCTCTCCCACAACAGGGAGCTACAATGAGCAGTTCTTC	CASSSPTTGSYNEQFF
NA	NA	TRBJ2-1	TRBV29-1	TGCAGCGTTGGACTCTATAGTGAGCAGTTCTTC	CSVGLYSEQFF
NA	NA	TRBJ2-1	TRBV6-2/TRBV6-3	TGTGCCAGCAGTCCCCTTCGCGGCCAGTCCTACAATGAGCAGTTCTTC	CASSPLRGQSYNEQFF
NA	NA	TRBJ1-5	TRBV7-9	TGTGCCAGCAGCTTACAAGGGGGTAGAGGAGATAGCAATCAGCCCCAGCATTTT	CASSLQGGRGDSNQPQHF
NA	NA	TRBJ2-3	TRBV28	TGTGCCAGCATGTCCGTTTTGGATACGCAGTATTTT	CASMSVLDTQYF
TRBD2	NA	TRBJ2-1	TRBV27	TGTGCCAGCAGCCCTCGGGGGGGTGAGCAGTTCTTC	CASSPRGGEQFF
NA	NA	TRBJ1-4	TRBV30	TGTGCCTTTGGGGGCGCGACTAATGAAAAACTGTTTTTT	CAFGGATNEKLFF
TRBD1	once	TRBJ2-7	TRBV3-1/TRBV3-2	TGTGCCAGCGCCGGGACAGGGGCCTCCGAGCAGTACTTC	CASAGTGASEQYF
TRBD2	NA	TRBJ2-1	TRBV14	TGTGCCAGCAGCCAAGCTCGACTAGCGGGAGATGGGTACAATGAGCAGTTCTTC	CASSQARLAGDGYNEQFF
NA	NA	TRBJ1-5	TRBV5-1	TGCGCCAGCAGCATCGCCGGGACACATAATCAGCCCCAGCATTTT	CASSIAGTHNQPQHF
TRBD1	NA	TRBJ2-2	TRBV7-9	TGTGCCAGCAGCTTAGGGGACAGGGGCTACACCGGGGAGCTGTTTTTT	CASSLGDRGYTGELFF
TRBD2	NA	TRBJ2-7	TRBV3-1/TRBV3-2	TGTGCCAGCAGCACGGGGTTAGCGGGAGGGCCCTCCTCCGAGCAGTACTTC	CASSTGLAGGPSSEQYF
NA	NA	TRBJ2-2	TRBV19	TGTGCCAGTATCGGTAGCGTCAACACCGGGGAGCTGTTTTTT	CASIGSVNTGELFF
TRBD2	NA	TRBJ2-2	TRBV5-1	TGCGCCAGCAGCTTAGCGGGACCCTCGAACACCGGGGAGCTGTTTTTT	CASSLAGPSNTGELFF
TRBD1	NA	TRBJ1-4	TRBV7-9	TGTGCCAGCAGCACCCGGGACAGGTCAACTAATGAAAAACTGTTTTTT	CASSTRDRSTNEKLFF
NA	NA	TRBJ2-7	TRBV5-6	TGTGCCAGCAGCTTGGTAGGGGACGAGCAGTACTTC	CASSLVGDEQYF
NA	NA	TRBJ1-2	TRBV28	TGTGCCAGCAGTCACAGCGGGGGTCACACCTTC	CASSHSGGHTF
NA	NA	TRBJ2-7	TRBV27	TGTGCCAGCAGTTTATCCCAGGGGTTCCTCTACGAGCAGTACTTC	CASSLSQGFLYEQYF
NA	NA	TRBJ2-1	TRBV7-3	TGTGCCAGCAGCTTATCCTCGGCGGATTACAATGAGCAGTTCTTC	CASSLSSADYNEQFF
NA	NA	TRBJ1-2	TRBV28	TGTGCCAGCAGTTTACAAGCGGGGGCACATGGCTACACCTTC	CASSLQAGAHGYTF
TRBD2	NA	TRBJ2-2	TRBV7-6	TGTGCCAGCAGCTTAGCGCATGCGGGAGGGGTCGCCGGGGAGCTGTTTTTT	CASSLAHAGGVAGELFF
NA	few	TRBJ1-1	TRBV18	TGTGCCAGCTCAGAGGTGGCCAGATTGAACACTGAAGCTTTCTTT	CASSEVARLNTEAFF
TRBD1	NA	TRBJ2-7	TRBV10-2	TGCGCCAGCAGTGAGTCGACTCTTAGGGCAGGGGGTACCAAAATTTACGAGCAGTACTTC	CASSESTLRAGGTKIYEQYF